This T cell receptor (beta chain) was recorded in a study of T cell responses to AZD1222 COVID-19 vaccine. This clone was seen just once. This CDR3 comprises 12 residues. The germline V and J ends were trimmed by 11 bases and 4 bases, with 14 bases remaining between them. CDR1 is SGHVS and CDR2 is FQNEAQ in the germline V gene. Clones were read by immunoSEQ multiplex PCR, and TCRdb kept only the in-frame ones, dropping some. Of about 95,000 clones detected, 85% to 90% appear once; the ten largest clones hold 3.7%. This receptor was identified in an adult in good health. The material was peripheral blood, obtained on day 0 of AZD1222 vaccination. This chain connects TRBV7-8 to TRBJ1-2; possible D gene TRBD1, 6 bases. CDR3 in amino acids: CAAGASPYGYTF. The CDR3 DNA reads as TGTGCCGCAGGGGCCAGCCCCTATGGCTACACCTTC.